The 30 T cell receptor beta chains in this list originate from one sample, sequenced in a study of T cells in Graves' hyperthyroidism and ophthalmopathy. Researchers amplified the TCR beta CDR3 regions from RNA transcripts. During a first-round RT-PCR of the TCR CDR3, the HTBI primer set was used. Using its own MiXCR run on the multiplex PCR reads, TCRdb lists one record per CDR3 protein. The table records hundreds of thousands of distinct CDR3 sequences, about 14% of them present only once. The source material was blood. The origin of the receptors is a woman aged 18-35 years with Graves' hyperthyroidism.

A few counts support this clonotype. In DNA form, the CDR3 reads TGTGCCAGCACCCACAGCCTCTACAATGAGCAGTTCTTC. Residues: CASTHSLYNEQFF. The V and J genes are TRBV5-6 and TRBJ2-1; D gene uncertain. Germline CDR1 SGHDT, CDR2 YYEEEE. V was shortened by 6 bases and J by 3 bases, with 10 bases between the two germline ends. The CDR3 spans 13 residues.

This clonotype was seen ten or more times. This rearrangement joins TRBV12-3 or TRBV12-4 to TRBJ1-6; 8 nucleotides align to TRBD1. V shed 6 bases, J shed 0 bases, and the junction held 4 bases outside the gene matches. The CDR3 totals 16 residues. CDR3 region: CASRDRGSSYNSPLHF. The CDR3 bases are TGTGCCAGCAGAGACAGGGGAAGCTCCTATAATTCACCCCTCCACTTT.

This clonotype was seen ten or more times. The chain uses TRBV10-3 and TRBJ2-2; 9 bases match TRBD2. The CDR3 is made up of 15 amino acids. The germline V gene has CDR1 ENHRY and CDR2 SYGVKD. V shed 4 bases and J 7 bases; nucleotides not matched to a gene: 7. CDR3 in DNA: TGTGCCATCAGTGGGGTAGCGGGAGATCGCGGGGAGCTGTTTTTT. Protein product: CAISGVAGDRGELFF.

This clonotype was observed a handful of times. The genes are TRBV10-3 and TRBJ2-1; 14 bases are a match to TRBD2. J was trimmed by 9 bases and V by 2 bases; bases with no gene match: 12. The CDR3 contains 18 residues. In germline, CDR1 is ENHRY, CDR2 SYGVKD. For the CDR3, the DNA is TGTGCCATCAGTGAGACGGGACTAGCGGGAGATATTCGAGCTGAGCAGTTCTTC. Translating gives CAISETGLAGDIRAEQFF.

This clonotype was counted at least ten times. The chain has TRBV20-1 and TRBJ2-7; D unclear. The CDR3 spans 16 residues. V was clipped by 2 bases and J by 0 bases, with 17 bases between them. Germline V CDR1 and CDR2: DFQATT, SNEGSKA (reference sequence). CDR3 sequence (DNA): TGCAGTGCTAGACTCGATCTAAGGTTCCGCTCCTACGAGCAGTACTTC. This codes for CSARLDLRFRSYEQYF.

This chain connects TRBV7-2 to TRBJ1-1, with D perhaps matching TRBD1 (5 bases). The CDR3 loop spans 13 amino acids. V lost 5 bases and J lost 8, with 15 bases in between. Germline V gene data show CDR1 as SGHTA and CDR2 as FQGNSA. The CDR3 DNA reads TGTGCCAGCAGCGCCATTACGTGGGGCGAAGCTTTCTTT. Translated, it gives CASSAITWGEAFF.

This clonotype has ten or more counts. The chain combines TRBV20-1 with TRBJ2-3; D possibly matches TRBD1 or TRBD2 (5 bases each). The CDR3 is 14 amino acids. Trimming stripped 0 bases from V and 4 bases from J, with 11 bases between. CDR1 is DFQATT, CDR2 SNEGSKA, per germline (reference sequence). CDR3 sequence reads: CSARDLGVPDTQYF. The CDR3 DNA is TGCAGTGCTAGAGATTTGGGGGTTCCAGATACGCAGTATTTT.

This clonotype was counted a few times. The rearrangement uses TRBV11-2 and TRBJ2-1; 13 nucleotides match TRBD2. Looked up from germline, CDR1 is SGHAT and CDR2 is FQNNGV. Germline trimming cut 5 bases from V and 9 bases from J; bases unmatched to any gene: 4. The CDR3 is made up of 14 amino acids. CDR3 in amino acids: CASSGTSGKIEQFF. CDR3 bases: TGTGCCAGCAGCGGGACTAGCGGGAAGATTGAGCAGTTCTTC.

This clonotype occurred many times. The CDR3 nucleotides read TGTGCCAGCAGCTTAGCGAGGAGTGGAGGGCCGCCCCAGCATTTT. Residues: CASSLARSGGPPQHF. The J gene is TRBJ1-5, the V gene TRBV7-4; D not resolved. The CDR3 runs to 15 residues. Germline CDR1 and CDR2: SGHVT and SQSDAQ. V was clipped by 0 bases and J by 9 bases, with 15 bases between them.

The rearrangement joins TRBV14 to TRBJ1-1; 7 bases are shared with TRBD1. Germline assignment: CDR1 SGHDN and CDR2 FVKESK. The CDR3 is made up of 15 amino acids. The V gene end was trimmed by 5 bases and the J gene end by 2 bases; junction bases not matched to a gene: 8. In DNA, the CDR3 is TGTGCCAGCAGCAAGAGACAGGGACCTAACACTGAAGCTTTCTTT. Translated: CASSKRQGPNTEAFF.

This chain joins TRBV5-4 and TRBJ2-5, with 16 bases identical to TRBD2. V gave up 4 bases and J gave up 4 bases; unmatched junction bases: 10. The CDR3 has 18 amino acids. Germline CDR1 is SGHNT and CDR2 is YYREEE (reference sequence). The CDR3: CASSLGLAGGPSGETQYF. The CDR3 DNA follows: TGTGCCAGCAGCCTGGGACTAGCGGGAGGGCCATCAGGAGAGACCCAGTACTTC.

This clonotype has more than one count but fewer than ten. The chain recombines TRBV6-1 with TRBJ1-2; maybe TRBD1 (6 bases). V gave up 0 bases and J gave up 1 base, with 18 bases separating them. The germline V gene has CDR1 MNHNS and CDR2 SASEGT. The CDR3 has 18 amino acids. In nucleotides, the CDR3 is TGTGCCAGCAGTGAAGCGGGGAGGACAGCTACATATAACTATGGCTACACCTTC. Its translation is CASSEAGRTATYNYGYTF.

Ten or more counts support this clonotype. This rearrangement joins TRBV11-2 to TRBJ2-7, with D perhaps TRBD2 (5 bases). The CDR3 is made up of 16 amino acids. Germline assignment: CDR1 SGHAT and CDR2 FQNNGV. Trimming took 1 base from V and 4 from J, leaving 17 bases between them. The CDR3 loop reads CASSLGGGGRLYEQYF. The CDR3 DNA sequence: TGTGCCAGCAGCTTAGGCGGAGGCGGGCGACTTTACGAGCAGTACTTC.

This clonotype was recorded at least ten times. The chain joins TRBV2 to TRBJ2-1; weak D call: TRBD2 (6 bases). The V and J ends lost 6 bases and 3 bases respectively, with 18 bases between them. The CDR3 runs to 16 residues. CDR1 is SNHLY and CDR2 is FYNNEI in the germline V gene. In nucleotides, the CDR3 is TGTGCCAGCAGGGACCCTCTAGCGATGTACTACAATGAGCAGTTCTTC. Translating it yields CASRDPLAMYYNEQFF.

This clonotype was recorded a few times. This chain joins TRBV29-1 and TRBJ2-3; perhaps TRBD1 as D (5 bases). Trimming took off 0 bases at V and 5 bases at J, with 21 bases between the two ends. The CDR3 is made up of 17 amino acids. CDR1 is SQVTM and CDR2 is ANQGSEA in the germline V gene. The CDR3: CSVEDRSLTVIRDTQYF. CDR3 bases: TGCAGCGTTGAAGATCGAAGTCTGACAGTTATTCGAGATACGCAGTATTTT.

V usage is TRBV10-3 and J usage is TRBJ1-5, with TRBD1 identical over 7 bases. The V gene end was trimmed by 0 bases and the J gene end by 0 bases; junction bases not matched to a gene: 8. The CDR3 is 18 residues long. Germline V gene sequence: CDR1 ENHRY, CDR2 SYGVKD. CDR3 sequence (DNA): TGTGCCATCAGTGAGTCACCATCGACAGGGCTTAGCAATCAGCCCCAGCATTTT. Its protein is CAISESPSTGLSNQPQHF.

This clonotype occurred many times. This chain joins TRBV7-9 and TRBJ2-1, with D tentatively TRBD2 (5 bases). V shed 4 bases and J shed 2 bases, with 15 bases lying between them. Germline CDR1 reads SEHNR; CDR2 reads FQNEAQ (reference sequence). The CDR3 runs 16 residues. The CDR3 sequence is CASSSTSGRTYNEQFF. The CDR3 DNA reads as TGTGCCAGCAGCTCAACCAGCGGTCGCACCTACAATGAGCAGTTCTTC.

Worth noting for this clonotype: At one end the junction does not follow the germline gene, possibly because of a read error. This chain uses TRBV20-1 with TRBJ2-2, with a tentative D call TRBD2 (5 bases). Germline CDR1 and CDR2: DFQATT and SNEGSKA (reference sequence). The CDR3 contains 16 residues. As DNA, the CDR3 is TGCAGTGCTAATCCCCCTCTCCACTTGGGCACCGGGGAGCTGCTTTTT. Translation gives CSANPPLHLGTGELLF.

This clonotype was seen a few times. The chain is built from TRBV6-2 or TRBV6-3 and TRBJ2-1; TRBD2 aligns across 12 bases. Germline CDR1 reads MNHEY; CDR2 reads SVGEGT. After removal of 2 bases from V and 9 bases from J, the junction contained 8 bases not matched to a gene. CDR3 size: 16 residues. This chain's CDR3 is CASSYATSGRVGEQFF. As DNA, the CDR3 is TGTGCCAGCAGTTACGCGACTAGCGGGAGAGTAGGTGAGCAGTTCTTC.

This clonotype showed up many times. V is TRBV30 and J is TRBJ1-2; D call uncertain. Germline V CDR1 and CDR2: GTSNPN, SVGIG (reference sequence). The CDR3 totals 12 residues. Trimming left V 2 bases short and J 5 bases short, with 9 bases between. The CDR3 nucleotides read TGTGCCTGGAGTAGGCAGCTTTATGGCTACACCTTC. Its translation is CAWSRQLYGYTF.

This clonotype came up a few times. The gene calls are TRBV13 and TRBJ1-6; 10 bases match TRBD1. Germline CDR1 and CDR2: PRHDT and FYEKMQ (reference sequence). V shed 6 bases, J shed 6 bases, and the junction held 2 bases outside the gene matches. CDR3 length: 14 residues. The CDR3 DNA sequence: TGTGCCAGCAGGCGGACAGGGGGTAATTCACCCCTCCACTTT. Its protein product is CASRRTGGNSPLHF.

This clonotype was detected ten times or more. The V call is TRBV6-1, the J call TRBJ2-7; D is uncertain. V was clipped by 6 bases and J by 0 bases, with 9 bases between them. The CDR3 consists of 13 residues. Germline lookup yields CDR1 MNHNS and CDR2 SASEGT. The CDR3 DNA reads TGTGCCAGCAGCAAAAGTAGCTCCTACGAGCAGTACTTC. It encodes CASSKSSSYEQYF.

This chain uses TRBV30 with TRBJ2-7; tentatively, D is TRBD1 (5 bases). Germline V gene lookup returns CDR1 GTSNPN and CDR2 SVGIG (reference sequence). With 0 bases removed from V and 3 bases from J, the gap between germline ends came to 18 bases. The CDR3 contains 16 residues. The DNA for the CDR3 is TGTGCCTGGAGTGTATGGCGGACATTGCTTCTCTACGAGCAGTACTTC. Its translation is CAWSVWRTLLLYEQYF.

This clonotype occurred many times. This chain's CDR3 is CSARDLGSGSLETQYF. CDR3 in DNA: TGCAGTGCTAGAGATTTGGGTAGCGGGAGTCTCGAGACCCAGTACTTC. This chain connects TRBV20-1 to TRBJ2-5; 9 nucleotides align to TRBD2. This CDR3 region has 16 residues. Germline values: CDR1 DFQATT, CDR2 SNEGSKA (reference sequence). The ends lost 0 bases at V and 5 bases at J; junction bases unmatched: 10.

This clonotype was counted many times. The V and J genes are TRBV3-1 and TRBJ2-1; 7 bases line up with TRBD2. This CDR3 region has 16 residues. With V trimmed by 1 base and J by 3 bases, 6 bases remained unmatched. Germline V lookup: CDR1 LGHDT, CDR2 YNNKEL (reference sequence). CDR3 loop: CASSQAGGGIYNEQFF. The DNA of the CDR3 is TGTGCCAGCAGCCAAGCGGGAGGAGGTATCTACAATGAGCAGTTCTTC.

The CDR3: CASSMKTRPPQYF. CDR3 DNA: TGTGCCAGTAGTATGAAAACAAGACCGCCCCAGTACTTC. This sequence joins TRBV19 and TRBJ2-5; no clear D gene. Germline V gene data show CDR1 as LNHDA and CDR2 as SQIVND (reference sequence). V shed 3 bases and J shed 9 bases, with 14 bases lying between them. CDR3 length equals 13 residues. Supplemented by reference TRBV19 and TRBJ2-5, the full variable domain reads DGGITQSPKYLFRKEGQNVTLSCEQNLNHDAMYWYRQDPGQGLRLIYYSQIVNDFQKGDIAEGYSVSREKKESFPLTVTSAQKNPTAFYLCASSMKTRPPQYFGPGTRLLVL.

This clonotype was detected only a few times. This chain connects TRBV6-9 to TRBJ1-5; 10 positions agree with TRBD1. Germline V gene data show CDR1 as MNHGY and CDR2 as SVAAGI. This CDR3 comprises 17 residues. V lost 3 bases and J lost 4; bases outside the gene matches: 9. CDR3 bases: TGTGCCAGCAGTTACTGGTGGGACAGGGGCTTTAATCAGCCCCAGCATTTT. This sequence encodes CASSYWWDRGFNQPQHF.

This clonotype appeared many times. The chain joins TRBV11-3 to TRBJ1-1, with TRBD1 matching over 9 bases. The V gene end was trimmed by 1 base and the J gene end by 3 bases; junction bases not matched to a gene: 3. Germline V gives CDR1 SGHNT, CDR2 YENEEA. The CDR3 spans 15 residues. CDR3 nucleotide sequence: TGTGCCAGCAGCTTAGGTGGACAGGGGTACACTGAAGCTTTCTTT. It is translated as CASSLGGQGYTEAFF. Drawing the rest from reference TRBV11-3 and TRBJ1-1, the complete variable domain is EAGVVQSPRYKIIEKKQPVAFWCNPISGHNTLYWYLQNLGQGPELLIRYENEEAVDDSQLPKDRFSAERLKGVDSTLKIQPAELGDSAVYLCASSLGGQGYTEAFFGQGTRLTVV.

This clonotype was picked up many times. The chain links TRBV5-6 to TRBJ2-1, with D hard to call. V was clipped by 4 bases and J by 6 bases, with 14 bases between them. Germline V gene lookup returns CDR1 SGHDT and CDR2 YYEEEE. The CDR3 has 14 residues. CDR3 in DNA: TGTGCCAGCAGCCTGAGTGGGGTTGGCAATGAGCAGTTCTTC. It specifies CASSLSGVGNEQFF. Based on the CDR3 plus reference TRBV5-6 and TRBJ2-1, the full variable domain is DAGVTQSPTHLIKTRGQQVTLRCSPKSGHDTVSWYQQALGQGPQFIFQYYEEEERQRGNFPDRFSGHQFPNYSSELNVNALLLGDSALYLCASSLSGVGNEQFFGPGTRLTVL.

Concerning this clonotype: A single base separates this from a much larger clone, so it may be a read error. The CDR3 nucleotides read TGTGCCAGCAGTGAGGGGCAGGGGACCCAGTGCTTC. As protein: CASSEGQGTQCF. The chain is built from TRBV2 and TRBJ2-5; possible D gene TRBD1, 6 bases. CDR3 length equals 12 residues. CDR1 is SNHLY and CDR2 is FYNNEI in the germline V gene.